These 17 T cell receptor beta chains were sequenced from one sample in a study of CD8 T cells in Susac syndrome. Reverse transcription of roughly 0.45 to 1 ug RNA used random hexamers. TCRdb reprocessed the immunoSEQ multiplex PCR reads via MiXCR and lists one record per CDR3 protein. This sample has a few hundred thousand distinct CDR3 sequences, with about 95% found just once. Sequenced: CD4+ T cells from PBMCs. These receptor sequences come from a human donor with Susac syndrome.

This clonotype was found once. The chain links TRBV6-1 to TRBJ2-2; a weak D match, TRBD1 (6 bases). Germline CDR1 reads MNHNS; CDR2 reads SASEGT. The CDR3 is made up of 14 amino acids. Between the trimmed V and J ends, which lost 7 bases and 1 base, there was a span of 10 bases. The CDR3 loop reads CASMPQGNTGELFF. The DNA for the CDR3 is TGTGCCAGCATGCCACAGGGGAACACCGGGGAGCTGTTTTTT.

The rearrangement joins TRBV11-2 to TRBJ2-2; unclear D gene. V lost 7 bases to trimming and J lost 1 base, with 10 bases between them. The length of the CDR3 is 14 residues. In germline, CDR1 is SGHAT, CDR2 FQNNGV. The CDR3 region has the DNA TGTGCCAGCACCGCACACTTGAACACCGGGGAGCTGTTTTTT. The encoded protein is CASTAHLNTGELFF.

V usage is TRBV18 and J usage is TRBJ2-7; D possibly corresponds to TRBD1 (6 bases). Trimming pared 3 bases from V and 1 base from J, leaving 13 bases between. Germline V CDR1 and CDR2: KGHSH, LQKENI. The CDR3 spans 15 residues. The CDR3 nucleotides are TGTGCCAGCTCACCCGAGGGGGACGCGTCCTACGAGCAGTACTTC. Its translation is CASSPEGDASYEQYF.

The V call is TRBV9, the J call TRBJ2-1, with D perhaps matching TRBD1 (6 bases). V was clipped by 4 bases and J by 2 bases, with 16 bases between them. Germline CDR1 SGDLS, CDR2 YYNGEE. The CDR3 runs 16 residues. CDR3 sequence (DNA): TGTGCCAGCAGCCCATCAGGGGCCCCCACCTACAATGAGCAGTTCTTC. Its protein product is CASSPSGAPTYNEQFF.

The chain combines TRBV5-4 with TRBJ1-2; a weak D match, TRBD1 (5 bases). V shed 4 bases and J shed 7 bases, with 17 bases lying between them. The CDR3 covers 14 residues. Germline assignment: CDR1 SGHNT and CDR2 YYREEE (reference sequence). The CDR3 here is CASSRDGRGLGYTF. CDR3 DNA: TGTGCCAGCAGCCGGGACGGAAGGGGCCTTGGCTACACCTTC.

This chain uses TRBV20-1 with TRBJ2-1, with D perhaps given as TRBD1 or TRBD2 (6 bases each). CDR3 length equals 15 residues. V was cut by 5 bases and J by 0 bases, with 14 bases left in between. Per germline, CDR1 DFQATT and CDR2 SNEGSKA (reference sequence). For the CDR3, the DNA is TGCAGTGCTCCACCGGGGGCGAGCTCCTACAATGAGCAGTTCTTC. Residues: CSAPPGASSYNEQFF.

Here the CDR3 DNA reads TGCAGTGCTACCCTAGGACAGGGGGCAACTGAAGCTTTCTTT. Translating it yields CSATLGQGATEAFF. V usage is TRBV20-1 and J usage is TRBJ1-1, with 11 nucleotides matching TRBD1. The V segment lost 4 bases and the J segment 5 bases; nucleotides outside the gene matches: 6. This CDR3 has 14 amino acids. The V gene's germline CDR1 is DFQATT and CDR2 SNEGSKA (reference sequence).

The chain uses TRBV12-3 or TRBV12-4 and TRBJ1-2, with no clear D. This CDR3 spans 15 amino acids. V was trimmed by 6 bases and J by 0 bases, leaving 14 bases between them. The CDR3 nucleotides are TGTGCCAGCAGCTCGAAACCGACGGCTAACTATGGCTACACCTTC. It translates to CASSSKPTANYGYTF.

CDR3 coding DNA: TGCGCCAGCAGCCAGGCACACGGATTCTATGGCTACACCTTC. Translated, it gives CASSQAHGFYGYTF. The chain recombines TRBV4-3 with TRBJ1-2; the D is unclear. Per the germline V gene, CDR1 is LGHNA and CDR2 is YSLEER. Deletions cut 3 bases from V and 4 bases from J, with 12 bases between. The CDR3 runs 14 residues.

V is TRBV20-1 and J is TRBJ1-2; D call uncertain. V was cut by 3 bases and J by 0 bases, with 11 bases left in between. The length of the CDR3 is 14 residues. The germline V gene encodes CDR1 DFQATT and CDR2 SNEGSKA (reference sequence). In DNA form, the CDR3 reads TGCAGTGCTAGGCCCTCAGGAGCTAACTATGGCTACACCTTC. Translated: CSARPSGANYGYTF.

The DNA for the CDR3 is TGTGCCAGCAGCGAACAGAGCTCTAACTATGGCTACACCTTC. Translating it yields CASSEQSSNYGYTF. V gene TRBV7-2 combines with J gene TRBJ1-2, with D uncertain. Trimming took 5 bases from V and 0 from J, leaving 10 bases between them. Germline V CDR1 and CDR2: SGHTA, FQGNSA. The CDR3 spans 14 residues.

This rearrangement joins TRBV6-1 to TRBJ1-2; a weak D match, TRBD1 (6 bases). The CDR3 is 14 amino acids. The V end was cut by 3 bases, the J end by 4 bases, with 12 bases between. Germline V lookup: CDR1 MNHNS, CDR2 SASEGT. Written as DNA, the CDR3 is TGTGCCAGCAGTGATCTACAGGGCCGCTATGGCTACACCTTC. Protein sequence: CASSDLQGRYGYTF.

CDR3 amino acids: CSARDRSGGAEDTQYF. Written as DNA, the CDR3 is TGCAGTGCTAGAGATCGAAGCGGGGGGGCCGAAGATACGCAGTATTTT. The chain recombines TRBV20-1 with TRBJ2-3, with TRBD2 matching 10 bases. There are 16 residues in the CDR3. Germline V gene lookup returns CDR1 DFQATT and CDR2 SNEGSKA (reference sequence). V gave up 0 bases and J gave up 5 bases; unmatched junction bases: 8.

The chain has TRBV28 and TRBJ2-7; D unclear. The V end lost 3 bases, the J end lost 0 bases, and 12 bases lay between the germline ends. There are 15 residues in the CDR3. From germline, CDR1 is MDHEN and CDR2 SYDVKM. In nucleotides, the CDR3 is TGTGCCAGCAGTTTCCAGCCCAGGAGCTCCTACGAGCAGTACTTC. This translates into CASSFQPRSSYEQYF. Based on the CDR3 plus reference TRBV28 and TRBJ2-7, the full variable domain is DVKVTQSSRYLVKRTGEKVFLECVQDMDHENMFWYRQDPGLGLRLIYFSYDVKMKEKGDIPEGYSVSREKKERFSLILESASTNQTSMYLCASSFQPRSSYEQYFGPGTRLTVT.

CDR3 in amino acids: CSAPDRADTQYF. CDR3 sequence (DNA): TGCAGTGCGCCGGACAGGGCAGATACGCAGTATTTT. V is TRBV20-1 and J is TRBJ2-3; 8 nucleotides line up with TRBD1. The CDR3 runs 12 residues. The germline CDR1 and CDR2 sequences are DFQATT and SNEGSKA (reference sequence). Trimming at V came to 6 bases and at J to 4 bases, leaving 3 bases not matched to a gene.

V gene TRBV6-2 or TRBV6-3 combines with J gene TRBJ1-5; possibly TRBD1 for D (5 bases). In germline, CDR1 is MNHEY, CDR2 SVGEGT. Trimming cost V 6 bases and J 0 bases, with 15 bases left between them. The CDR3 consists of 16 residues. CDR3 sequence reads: CASSKGPLYSNQPQHF. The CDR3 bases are TGTGCCAGCAGCAAGGGACCTCTTTATAGCAATCAGCCCCAGCATTTT.

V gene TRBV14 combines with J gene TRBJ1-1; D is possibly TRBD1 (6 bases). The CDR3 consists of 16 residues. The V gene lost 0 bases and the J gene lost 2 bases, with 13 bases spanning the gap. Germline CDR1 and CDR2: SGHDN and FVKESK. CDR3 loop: CASSQDIGQLNTEAFF. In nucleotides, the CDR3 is TGTGCCAGCAGCCAAGATATTGGACAGCTTAACACTGAAGCTTTCTTT.